Listed below are T cell receptor beta chains from one sample, sequenced in a study of blood T cell repertoires in COVID-19. The protocol was immunoSEQ multiplex PCR, while the TCRdb copy is restricted to in-frame clones and leaves out a portion. This repertoire shows fewer than 250,000 clones, 83% found once; its top ten account for more than 5%. The sample consisted of peripheral blood. The receptor set was obtained from a human donor in a cohort sampled during active COVID-19. Both conserved end residues are part of each CDR3. Fields, in order: D gene, J gene, clone size, V gene, CDR3 protein, CDR3 DNA. D genes are given only for firm matches. The size field is filled for only some rows; it gives once, few, many or a size class.

d_call: .
j_call: TRBJ2-7
clone_size: .
v_call: TRBV28
cdr3_aa: CASRLAVGGEQYF
cdr3_nt: TGTGCCAGCAGACTAGCAGTGGGGGGCGAGCAGTACTTC

d_call: .
j_call: TRBJ2-1
clone_size: .
v_call: TRBV3-1/TRBV3-2
cdr3_aa: CASSQNLEDEQFF
cdr3_nt: TGTGCCAGCAGCCAAAATCTGGAGGATGAGCAGTTCTTC

d_call: TRBD1
j_call: TRBJ2-7
clone_size: .
v_call: TRBV27
cdr3_aa: CASSEDRDRFYEQYF
cdr3_nt: TGTGCCAGCAGTGAAGACCGGGACAGATTTTACGAGCAGTACTTC

d_call: .
j_call: TRBJ2-3
clone_size: .
v_call: TRBV4-1
cdr3_aa: CASSQAGTDTQYF
cdr3_nt: TGCGCCAGCAGCCAAGCTGGCACAGATACGCAGTATTTT

d_call: TRBD1
j_call: TRBJ2-2
clone_size: .
v_call: TRBV7-3
cdr3_aa: CASSPLQTGADTGELFF
cdr3_nt: TGTGCCAGCAGCCCCCTGCAAACAGGGGCGGACACCGGGGAGCTGTTTTTT

d_call: .
j_call: TRBJ2-7
clone_size: .
v_call: TRBV2
cdr3_aa: CASRVAAYEQYF
cdr3_nt: TGTGCCAGCAGGGTAGCGGCCTACGAGCAGTACTTC

d_call: .
j_call: TRBJ1-6
clone_size: .
v_call: TRBV30
cdr3_aa: CAWTLAGTPYNSPLHF
cdr3_nt: TGTGCCTGGACCCTCGCCGGGACACCGTATAATTCACCCCTCCACTTT

d_call: .
j_call: TRBJ2-2
clone_size: .
v_call: TRBV4-2
cdr3_aa: CASSQDFSVTGELFF
cdr3_nt: TGTGCCAGCAGCCAAGATTTTTCGGTTACCGGGGAGCTGTTTTTT

d_call: TRBD1
j_call: TRBJ2-3
clone_size: .
v_call: TRBV23-1
cdr3_aa: CASSQDRGVDTQYF
cdr3_nt: TGCGCCAGCAGTCAGGACAGGGGGGTTGATACGCAGTATTTT

d_call: .
j_call: TRBJ2-1
clone_size: .
v_call: TRBV2
cdr3_aa: CASSEGIGEQFF
cdr3_nt: TGTGCCAGCAGTGAAGGAATCGGGGAGCAGTTCTTC

d_call: TRBD1
j_call: TRBJ1-6
clone_size: .
v_call: TRBV5-1
cdr3_aa: CASSLVTGGSSPLHF
cdr3_nt: TGCGCCAGCAGCTTGGTCACAGGGGGCAGTTCACCCCTCCACTTT

d_call: TRBD2
j_call: TRBJ2-1
clone_size: .
v_call: TRBV10-1
cdr3_aa: CASSEKLAGVDEQFF
cdr3_nt: TGCGCCAGCAGTGAGAAGCTAGCGGGAGTGGACGAGCAGTTCTTC

d_call: .
j_call: TRBJ1-2
clone_size: .
v_call: TRBV6-1
cdr3_aa: CASSDEAFYGYTF
cdr3_nt: TGTGCCAGCAGTGATGAGGCATTCTATGGCTACACCTTC

d_call: .
j_call: TRBJ2-7
clone_size: .
v_call: TRBV6-5
cdr3_aa: CASTNPPSYEQYF
cdr3_nt: TGTGCCAGCACTAATCCCCCGAGCTACGAGCAGTACTTC

d_call: .
j_call: TRBJ2-1
clone_size: .
v_call: TRBV7-9
cdr3_aa: CASITYNEQFF
cdr3_nt: TGTGCCAGCATAACCTACAATGAGCAGTTCTTC

d_call: .
j_call: TRBJ1-4
clone_size: .
v_call: TRBV21-1
cdr3_aa: CASSKVGTGKGKLFF
cdr3_nt: TGTGCCAGCAGCAAAGTAGGGACAGGGAAGGGAAAACTGTTTTTT

d_call: .
j_call: TRBJ2-1
clone_size: .
v_call: TRBV20-1
cdr3_aa: CSAKRRDEQFF
cdr3_nt: TGCAGTGCGAAGCGGAGGGATGAGCAGTTCTTC

d_call: .
j_call: TRBJ2-7
clone_size: .
v_call: TRBV10-3
cdr3_aa: CAISDYDSASSYEQYF
cdr3_nt: TGTGCCATCAGTGATTACGACAGCGCGAGCTCCTACGAGCAGTACTTC

d_call: TRBD2
j_call: TRBJ2-7
clone_size: .
v_call: TRBV5-1
cdr3_aa: CASSSRRGAGAPPHEQYF
cdr3_nt: TGCGCCAGCAGCTCCCGTAGGGGAGCGGGGGCTCCGCCCCACGAGCAGTACTTC

d_call: .
j_call: TRBJ2-3
clone_size: .
v_call: TRBV9
cdr3_aa: CASSHRGHSTDTQYF
cdr3_nt: TGTGCCAGCAGCCACCGGGGACACAGCACAGATACGCAGTATTTT

d_call: .
j_call: TRBJ1-2
clone_size: .
v_call: TRBV29-1
cdr3_aa: CSASSGAGSVGLYGYTF
cdr3_nt: TGCAGCGCATCTTCAGGGGCGGGCTCGGTAGGGCTCTATGGCTACACCTTC

d_call: TRBD1
j_call: TRBJ2-2
clone_size: .
v_call: TRBV19
cdr3_aa: CASSALAYGTGGTGELFF
cdr3_nt: TGTGCCAGTAGTGCCCTAGCATACGGGACAGGGGGCACCGGGGAGCTGTTTTTT

d_call: TRBD1
j_call: TRBJ2-7
clone_size: .
v_call: TRBV2
cdr3_aa: CASSLGQGGSTEQYF
cdr3_nt: TGTGCCAGCAGCCTCGGACAGGGGGGTAGCACCGAGCAGTACTTC

d_call: .
j_call: TRBJ1-4
clone_size: .
v_call: TRBV5-1
cdr3_aa: CASSLGGPNEKLFF
cdr3_nt: TGCGCCAGCAGCTTGGGAGGGCCTAATGAAAAACTGTTTTTT

d_call: .
j_call: TRBJ2-2
clone_size: .
v_call: TRBV5-1
cdr3_aa: CASNRQGNTGELFF
cdr3_nt: TGCGCCAGCAATCGTCAGGGTAACACCGGGGAGCTGTTTTTT

d_call: TRBD2
j_call: TRBJ2-7
clone_size: .
v_call: TRBV7-2
cdr3_aa: CASSLVAGAYEQYF
cdr3_nt: TGTGCCAGCAGCTTAGTTGCGGGAGCCTACGAGCAGTACTTC

d_call: .
j_call: TRBJ1-6
clone_size: .
v_call: TRBV5-6
cdr3_aa: CASSSTVQGRYYNSPLHF
cdr3_nt: TGTGCCAGCAGCTCTACCGTACAGGGTCGGTACTATAATTCACCCCTCCACTTT

d_call: TRBD1
j_call: TRBJ1-1
clone_size: .
v_call: TRBV2
cdr3_aa: CASSEVRTGAAEAFF
cdr3_nt: TGTGCCAGCAGTGAAGTTAGGACAGGGGCCGCCGAAGCTTTCTTT

d_call: TRBD2
j_call: TRBJ2-5
clone_size: many
v_call: TRBV4-2
cdr3_aa: CASSQDSTSGGAGETQYF
cdr3_nt: TGTGCCAGCAGCCAAGATTCGACTAGCGGGGGGGCCGGGGAGACCCAGTACTTC

d_call: .
j_call: TRBJ1-2
clone_size: .
v_call: TRBV15
cdr3_aa: CATRPRGGQGRGYTF
cdr3_nt: TGTGCCACCAGACCGCGGGGGGGGCAAGGTCGGGGCTACACCTTC

d_call: .
j_call: TRBJ1-5
clone_size: .
v_call: TRBV7-9
cdr3_aa: CASSLGGQPQHF
cdr3_nt: TGTGCCAGCAGCTTAGGAGGGCAGCCCCAGCATTTT

d_call: TRBD2
j_call: TRBJ2-7
clone_size: .
v_call: TRBV27
cdr3_aa: CASRGLAGGYEQYF
cdr3_nt: TGTGCCAGCAGGGGACTAGCGGGAGGCTACGAGCAGTACTTC

d_call: .
j_call: TRBJ1-6
clone_size: .
v_call: TRBV2
cdr3_aa: CASTGTRDSPLHF
cdr3_nt: TGTGCGAGCACAGGGACAAGGGATTCACCCCTCCACTTT

d_call: .
j_call: TRBJ2-7
clone_size: .
v_call: TRBV28
cdr3_aa: CASSLCIRGCEQYF
cdr3_nt: TGTGCCAGCAGTTTATGCATAAGGGGGTGCGAGCAGTACTTC

d_call: TRBD2
j_call: TRBJ2-3
clone_size: .
v_call: TRBV2
cdr3_aa: CASRRAGVVTDTQYF
cdr3_nt: TGTGCCAGCAGGCGGGCGGGGGTGGTCACAGATACGCAGTATTTT

d_call: TRBD1
j_call: TRBJ2-1
clone_size: .
v_call: TRBV11-2
cdr3_aa: CASSPSSGTGYEQFF
cdr3_nt: TGTGCCAGCAGCCCATCGTCCGGGACAGGGTACGAGCAGTTCTTC

d_call: .
j_call: TRBJ2-5
clone_size: .
v_call: TRBV7-9
cdr3_aa: CASSLEGTDLTQYF
cdr3_nt: TGTGCCAGCAGCTTGGAAGGGACTGACTTAACCCAGTACTTC

d_call: TRBD1
j_call: TRBJ2-3
clone_size: few
v_call: TRBV7-2
cdr3_aa: CASSSGQVPDTQYF
cdr3_nt: TGTGCCAGCAGCTCGGGACAGGTCCCAGATACGCAGTATTTT

d_call: TRBD1
j_call: TRBJ2-7
clone_size: .
v_call: TRBV28
cdr3_aa: CASSSSGTGAFSYEQYF
cdr3_nt: TGTGCCAGCAGTTCCTCCGGGACAGGGGCTTTCTCCTACGAGCAGTACTTC

d_call: .
j_call: TRBJ2-1
clone_size: .
v_call: TRBV3-1/TRBV3-2
cdr3_aa: CASSPDYSSYNEQFF
cdr3_nt: TGTGCCAGCAGCCCAGACTACAGCTCCTACAATGAGCAGTTCTTC